The rows below give T cell receptor beta chains drawn from one sample of a study of T-cell reconstitution after alpha-beta-depleted transplantation in children. TCRdb analysed the PCR reads with MiXCR anew, one entry per CDR3 protein. The repertoire has 600,000 to 800,000 distinct CDR3 sequences, around 14% of them found once; the top ten carry about 0.77%. Source: PBMCs, taken before TCRalphabeta/CD19-depleted stem cell transplant. The receptors stem from a girl aged 2 to 9 with congenital amegakaryocytic thrombocytopenia, due to receive a stem cell transplant. CDR3s leave out the opening cysteine and the closing phenylalanine or tryptophan. The D gene is left open where the match is weak.

TRBV12-3/TRBV12-4	TRBD2	TRBJ2-5	ASSPVVGREETQY
TRBV15	-	TRBJ1-5	ATSIRQSIFSNQPQH
TRBV7-8	-	TRBJ2-1	ASSLAGRGLIEQF
TRBV6-1	TRBD1	TRBJ2-2	ASSARTGGFGELF
TRBV5-1	-	TRBJ2-5	ASSLPLLTETQY
TRBV20-1	-	TRBJ1-2	SANPGYT
TRBV7-9	-	TRBJ1-1	ASRETGSQEAF
TRBV7-9	-	TRBJ2-2	ASAWGELF
TRBV20-1	TRBD1	TRBJ1-6	SGWARQDRSLH
TRBV11-2	-	TRBJ2-1	ASSLLLQGDFDEQF
TRBV7-8	-	TRBJ1-2	ASSFDLAAYGYT
TRBV12-3/TRBV12-4	TRBD2	TRBJ2-1	ASSPGGVASGRVRSNEQF
TRBV7-9	TRBD1	TRBJ2-7	ASSRGDREYEQY
TRBV5-1	TRBD2	TRBJ2-2	ASSLAGITGELF
TRBV5-6	-	TRBJ2-7	ASSFDSSPYEQY
TRBV5-5	-	TRBJ2-1	ASSFAGLYNEQF
TRBV5-1	-	TRBJ2-2	ASSFRGANTGELF
TRBV21-1	-	TRBJ1-6	ASGQRNSPLH
TRBV6-5	TRBD2	TRBJ2-1	ASSYSTGLSYNEQF
TRBV5-1	-	TRBJ2-3	ASSLDTGTDTQY
TRBV7-6	-	TRBJ2-7	ASSLPIGEGGYEQY
TRBV5-5	-	TRBJ2-7	ASSLAWGISTEQY
TRBV5-1	-	TRBJ2-3	ASSLVLAESTDTQY
TRBV20-1	TRBD1	TRBJ1-2	SASDRGYGYT
TRBV29-1	-	TRBJ2-7	SVEDGTETYEQY
TRBV7-6	-	TRBJ2-7	ASSLEAVWGEQY
TRBV5-1	-	TRBJ2-3	ASSFISGSDTQY
TRBV20-1	TRBD2	TRBJ2-3	SVALAGPQIRDTQY
TRBV30	-	TRBJ1-5	AWNGNSNQPQH
TRBV28	-	TRBJ2-7	ASSFWGDGYEQY
TRBV12-3/TRBV12-4	-	TRBJ1-5	ASRPTGKHGPQH
TRBV27	TRBD2	TRBJ2-5	ASSLISGIMGETQY
TRBV11-2	TRBD1	TRBJ1-1	ASTDRTGKDAF
TRBV3-1	-	TRBJ2-1	ASSQVDEQF
TRBV7-5	-	TRBJ2-2	ISVSEASLDMCTGELF
TRBV10-3	-	TRBJ2-7	AISESAVSYEQY